This is a list of T cell receptor beta chains from one sample in a study of cytomegalovirus exposure and HLA in healthy donors. The repertoire was sequenced with immunoSEQ multiplex PCR; TCRdb's copy has only in-frame clones and lacks some. Of tens of thousands of clones detected, around 93% appear once; the ten largest clones hold less than 1.5%. Sequencing input: PBMCs. The source is a woman in her 30s in good health and CMV-seropositive. CDR3s include the opening cysteine and the closing phenylalanine or tryptophan. The D gene is left open where the match is weak. Rows give clone size only sometimes, using once, few, many, or a class for an expanded clone.

>TRBV11-3|TRBJ2-3|NA|NA
TGTGCCAGCAGCCAGGGTGGTGAGAGCACAGATACGCAGTATTTT
CASSQGGESTDTQYF
>TRBV4-2|TRBJ1-5|NA|NA
TGTGCCAGCAGCCAACAGAATAGCAATCAGCCCCAGCATTTT
CASSQQNSNQPQHF
>TRBV15|TRBJ2-1|NA|NA
TGTGCCACCAGCAAAGCCCCAGGATTCAGAGCCCGGAATGAGCAGTTCTTC
CATSKAPGFRARNEQFF
>TRBV7-9|TRBJ2-5|TRBD2|NA
TGTGCCAGCAGCTTAACTTTGTCGACTAGCGGGAGGATTCAAGAGACCCAGTACTTC
CASSLTLSTSGRIQETQYF
>TRBV14|TRBJ2-2|NA|once
TGTGCCAGCAGCCAATTGAGAGTCACCGGGGAGCTGTTTTTT
CASSQLRVTGELFF
>TRBV28|TRBJ1-2|NA|NA
TGTGCCAGCAGTCCACCCGCGGAGGTAGGCTATGGCTACACCTTC
CASSPPAEVGYGYTF
>TRBV18|TRBJ2-5|TRBD2|once
TGTGCCAGCTCACTCAAACGGGAGGGACTCCAAGAGACCCAGTACTTC
CASSLKREGLQETQYF
>TRBV7-2|TRBJ2-5|TRBD2|NA
TGTGCCAGCAGCTTAGGGGGACTAGCGGGAGGAGAGACCCAGTACTTC
CASSLGGLAGGETQYF
>TRBV7-9|TRBJ2-7|NA|NA
TGTGCCAGCGGCGGGGAATCGGTCGAGCAGTACTTC
CASGGESVEQYF
>TRBV25-1|TRBJ2-1|NA|once
TGTGCCAGCACCGAACGTCTGGACAGGACGGAGGGGAGGCAGTTCTTC
CASTERLDRTEGRQFF
>TRBV12-5|TRBJ2-7|NA|few
TGTGCTAGTGGTAATAACCGTCAGGGGACCACCTACGAGCAGTACTTC
CASGNNRQGTTYEQYF
>TRBV6-1|TRBJ2-7|NA|NA
TGTGCCAGCAGTGGATTCCAGGGACAAGCGGCCTACGAGCAGTACTTC
CASSGFQGQAAYEQYF
>TRBV7-2|TRBJ2-7|TRBD1|NA
TGTGCCAGCAGCTTAGTCCCCCGGGACAGCTACGAGCAGTACTTC
CASSLVPRDSYEQYF
>TRBV19|TRBJ2-1|TRBD1|NA
TGTGCCAGTAGTATAGCCGGGACAGGGCATGAGCAGTTCTTC
CASSIAGTGHEQFF
>TRBV30|TRBJ2-1|TRBD2|NA
TGTGCCTGGAGTGTATTTGCGGGACTAGTAGCCAGAGCCGCATACAATGAGCAGTTCTTC
CAWSVFAGLVARAAYNEQFF
>TRBV9|TRBJ1-3|NA|NA
TGTGCCAGCAGCTTACTCCCTACCGGTTTCTTCACTGGAAACACCATATATTTT
CASSLLPTGFFTGNTIYF
>TRBV10-3|TRBJ2-1|NA|once
TGTGCCATCAGTACCGGGAATGAGCAGTTCTTC
CAISTGNEQFF
>TRBV7-2|TRBJ1-1|NA|NA
TGTGCCAGCAGCTTATACCCCCGTGGGGGGTGGGGCACTGAAGCTTTCTTT
CASSLYPRGGWGTEAFF
>TRBV7-2|TRBJ2-1|TRBD2|few
TGTGCCAGCAGCTCCCCAGCGGGAGTGGGCTACAATGAGCAGTTCTTC
CASSSPAGVGYNEQFF
>TRBV19|TRBJ2-1|TRBD2|NA
TGTGCCAGTAGTATTGGTTCTAGCGGAACATACAATGAGCAGTTCTTC
CASSIGSSGTYNEQFF
>TRBV15|TRBJ1-2|NA|NA
TGTGCCACCAGCAGAGTCACAGGGCATGTCTATGGCTACACCTTC
CATSRVTGHVYGYTF
>TRBV28|TRBJ2-7|NA|NA
TGTGCCAGCAGTGATCACCTCCGGGACGAGCAGTACTTC
CASSDHLRDEQYF
>TRBV28|TRBJ1-2|NA|NA
TGTGCCAGCAGTTCGGGCGACTGGGGGGTATATGGCTACACCTTC
CASSSGDWGVYGYTF
>TRBV28|TRBJ2-7|NA|NA
TGTGCCAGCAGTTCCTTGGGCGAGTCACCCCTTGTATCCTACGAGCAGTACTTC
CASSSLGESPLVSYEQYF
>TRBV7-3|TRBJ2-3|TRBD2|NA
TGTGCCAGCAGCCCCAAAGGACTAGCGGGAGAGGCAGATACGCAGTATTTT
CASSPKGLAGEADTQYF
>TRBV6-1|TRBJ2-3|NA|NA
TGTGCCAGCAGGGGGGGAATAGATACGCAGTATTTT
CASRGGIDTQYF
>TRBV5-1|TRBJ1-2|NA|NA
TGCGCCAGCAGCTTGCCTGCAGGGATCACCACGGGCTACACCTTC
CASSLPAGITTGYTF
>TRBV27|TRBJ2-7|NA|NA
TGTGCCAGCAGTTTCGGCGGAACCTACGAGCAGTACTTC
CASSFGGTYEQYF
>TRBV6-6|TRBJ1-5|TRBD1|NA
TGTGCCAGCAGCCGCCCCCGGACAGGGGGCGATCAGCCCCAGCATTTT
CASSRPRTGGDQPQHF
>TRBV5-4|TRBJ2-2|TRBD1|NA
TGTGCCAGCAGCTTCCGGGACAGGGGGACCGGGGAGCTGTTTTTT
CASSFRDRGTGELFF
>TRBV4-2|TRBJ2-7|TRBD2|NA
TGTGCCAGCAGCCAAGTGACTAGCGGGAGCTCCTACGAGCAGTACTTC
CASSQVTSGSSYEQYF
>TRBV18|TRBJ2-7|TRBD1|NA
TGTGCCAGCTCAGCGACGGGACAGTTTTCCTACGAGCAGTACTTC
CASSATGQFSYEQYF
>TRBV6-6|TRBJ2-7|NA|NA
TGTGCCAGCAGACTACGAGGTCGGGACTCCTACGAGCAGTACTTC
CASRLRGRDSYEQYF
>TRBV7-8|TRBJ1-5|TRBD1|NA
TGTGCCAGCAGTACAGGGGGGGGGAGCAATCAGCCCCAGCATTTT
CASSTGGGSNQPQHF
>TRBV29-1|TRBJ2-1|TRBD1|NA
TGCAGCGTTGATCTTACAGGGGGTGAGCAGTTCTTC
CSVDLTGGEQFF
>TRBV19|TRBJ1-3|NA|NA
TGTGCCAGTAGTATGGTCCAGGGTTGGGACACCATATATTTT
CASSMVQGWDTIYF
>TRBV7-6|TRBJ1-1|NA|NA
TGTGCCAGCAGCTTAAGTGCATTGGCGAACACTGAAGCTTTCTTT
CASSLSALANTEAFF
>TRBV5-1|TRBJ2-7|NA|NA
TGCGCCAGCAGCTTGGGGACACCCGCCGGGACATACAGCTCCTACGAGCAGTACTTC
CASSLGTPAGTYSSYEQYF
>TRBV6-4|TRBJ2-7|TRBD1|NA
TGTGCCAGCAGTGAGGGACAGGGAAGAAAGGAGTACTTC
CASSEGQGRKEYF
>TRBV28|TRBJ2-7|NA|NA
TGTGCCAGCAGGCCACAGGGAGGGCACTACGAGCAGTACTTC
CASRPQGGHYEQYF